One and the same sample provided the 14 T cell receptor beta chains below, sequenced in a study of blood T cells in healthy people across ages. Using a J-beta primer mix together with a sample-barcoded 5' primer, a second PCR was run for roughly 7 to 12 cycles. TCRdb passed the 5' RACE reads through MiXCR, listing each CDR3 protein once. The sample records about 1,000,000 distinct CDR3 sequences, 35% to 50% being singletons. The specimen was blood. The receptors were gathered from a woman aged 55-70 years in good health.

This chain connects TRBV20-1 to TRBJ2-5, with TRBD2 identical over 10 bases. The last part of the DNA fits TRBJ2-7 better; the J call may be wrong. This CDR3 is built from 14 residues. Germline V gives CDR1 DFQATT, CDR2 SNEGSKA (reference sequence). The CDR3 loop reads CSAESGRATYEQYF. The CDR3 DNA is TGCAGTGCAGAGAGCGGGAGGGCCACCTACGAGCAGTACTTC.

In this sample, this clonotype turned up a few times. V gene TRBV12-3 or TRBV12-4 combines with J gene TRBJ1-1; 10 bases are shared with TRBD1. This CDR3 has 17 amino acids. J gave up 4 bases and V 0 bases, and 8 bases lay outside the gene matches. As DNA, the CDR3 is TGTGCCAGCAGTTTAGCGCTGTGGGACAGGGGACTCACTGAAGCTTTCTTT. The encoded protein is CASSLALWDRGLTEAFF.

This clonotype was observed a single time. This chain connects TRBV18 to TRBJ1-2, with D perhaps TRBD1 (5 bases). The V end was cut by 4 bases, the J end by 4 bases, with 10 bases between. Germline V gene sequence: CDR1 KGHSH, CDR2 LQKENI. This CDR3 has 13 residues. The CDR3 region is CASSQRDLYGYTF. CDR3 DNA: TGTGCCAGCTCACAGCGGGACCTCTATGGCTACACCTTC. The full variable domain, completed using reference TRBV18 and TRBJ1-2, is NAGVMQNPRHLVRRRGQEARLRCSPMKGHSHVYWYRQLPEEGLKFMVYLQKENIIDESGMPKERFSAEFPKEGPSILRIQQVVRGDSAAYFCASSQRDLYGYTFGSGTRLTVV.

The chain couples TRBV29-1 to TRBJ2-7; weak D call: TRBD2 (6 bases). Germline CDR1 is SQVTM and CDR2 is ANQGSEA. V gave up 2 bases and J gave up 2 bases, with 16 bases separating them. This CDR3 has 15 amino acids. CDR3 DNA: TGCAGCGTTGAACGCAAGGCTAGCGCACCCTACGAGCAGTACTTC. It codes for CSVERKASAPYEQYF.

The gene calls are TRBV5-1 and TRBJ2-6; TRBD1 matches at 11 bases. With 2 bases clipped from V and 2 bases from J, the junction kept 6 bases outside the gene matches. The CDR3 has 18 amino acids. The V gene's germline CDR1 is SGHRS and CDR2 YFSETQ. CDR3 nucleotides: TGCGCCAGCAGCTTTTCCGGGACAGGGGGTGCTGGGGCCAACGTCCTGACTTTC. Translation: CASSFSGTGGAGANVLTF.

The V and J genes are TRBV5-6 and TRBJ2-3, with unresolved D. V gave up 5 bases and J gave up 1 base, with 14 bases separating them. Looked up from germline, CDR1 is SGHDT and CDR2 is YYEEEE. The CDR3 length is 15 residues. The CDR3, as DNA: TGTGCCAGCAGTTATACCCCCTCGGGCACAGATACGCAGTATTTT. This encodes CASSYTPSGTDTQYF.

Written as DNA, the CDR3 is TGTGCCAGCAGCTTAAGGACAGGGCCTGAGACCCAGTACTTC. Translation: CASSLRTGPETQYF. The chain couples TRBV11-2 to TRBJ2-5; 8 nucleotides line up with TRBD1. The ends lost 2 bases at V and 5 bases at J; junction bases unmatched: 4. This CDR3 contains 14 residues. Per the germline V gene, CDR1 is SGHAT and CDR2 is FQNNGV.

The chain combines TRBV7-2 with TRBJ1-6; D uncertain. There are 14 residues in the CDR3. Between the trimmed V and J ends, which lost 1 base and 6 bases, there was a span of 7 bases. From germline, CDR1 is SGHTA and CDR2 FQGNSA. DNA of the CDR3: TGTGCCAGCAGCTTAGTGTTCAGTAATTCACCCCTCCACTTT. Protein sequence: CASSLVFSNSPLHF.

The chain carries TRBV3-1 and TRBJ2-3; a possible D gene is TRBD2 (6 bases). Germline-derived CDR1 and CDR2 are LGHDT and YNNKEL (reference sequence). Trimming took off 2 bases at V and 3 bases at J, with 12 bases between the two ends. The CDR3 runs to 15 residues. For the CDR3, the DNA is TGTGCCAGCAGCCAAATCTCGGCGGGAACAGATACGCAGTATTTT. Translation: CASSQISAGTDTQYF.

This clonotype was seen at least ten times. Germline is not matched at one junction end, which may reflect a read error. The chain links TRBV7-9 to TRBJ1-2; no reliable D call. This CDR3 has 12 amino acids. The V gene's germline CDR1 is SEHNR and CDR2 FQNEAQ (reference sequence). The CDR3 sequence: CASSLGGGGYTF. The CDR3 nucleotides are TGTGCCAGCAGTTTAGGCGGTGGGGGCTACACCTTC.

For the CDR3, the DNA is TGTGCCAGCAGTTACTCGGCGTCTAGCGGGAGGGCCGGGGAGACCCAGTACTTC. Translation gives CASSYSASSGRAGETQYF. The rearrangement joins TRBV6-5 to TRBJ2-4; 12 bases agree with TRBD2. The J call is in doubt because the DNA end fits TRBJ2-5 better. CDR1 MNHEY and CDR2 SVGAGI come from the germline V gene. The CDR3 is 18 amino acids.

This sequence joins TRBV12-3 or TRBV12-4 and TRBJ1-2, with D possibly matching TRBD1 (5 bases). V was clipped by 1 base and J by 3 bases, with 9 bases between them. The CDR3 loop spans 14 amino acids. Here the CDR3 reads CASSLVQGDYGYTF. In DNA form, the CDR3 reads TGTGCCAGCAGTTTAGTGCAGGGAGACTATGGCTACACCTTC.

The rearrangement joins TRBV7-8 to TRBJ1-1; D unclear. Germline CDR1 and CDR2: SGHVS and FQNEAQ. The CDR3 sequence is 13 residues long. The germline V and J ends were trimmed by 2 bases and 4 bases, with 8 bases remaining between them. In DNA form, the CDR3 reads TGTGCCAGCAGCTTATTCCCAGCCACTGAAGCTTTCTTT. Translation gives CASSLFPATEAFF.

V and J are TRBV3-1 and TRBJ2-5, with D possibly TRBD1 on 6 matching bases. The germline V gene encodes CDR1 LGHDT and CDR2 YNNKEL (reference sequence). Between the trimmed V and J ends, which lost 3 bases and 1 base, there was a span of 15 bases. The length of the CDR3 is 16 residues. The CDR3 sequence is CASSHRGTTSQETQYF. The DNA for the CDR3 is TGTGCCAGCAGCCACCGAGGGACAACCTCCCAAGAGACCCAGTACTTC.